The 22 T cell receptor beta chains below all came from one sample that was sequenced in a study of CD8+ T cells in alopecia areata. Extraction and reverse transcription of RNA yielded cDNA as the sequencing template. The table came from immunoSEQ multiplex PCR; TCRdb's copy has only in-frame clones and leaves some out. This repertoire shows 180,000 or so clones, about 51% found once; its top ten account for 9.5% to 13%. Described treatment: oral pan-JAK inhibitor, 5-10 mg twice daily. This material consisted of CD8+ T cells sorted from blood, taken between weeks 51 and 54, from a patient treated with tofacitinib. These receptors originate from a human donor with alopecia areata.

This clone has more than one count but fewer than ten. This rearrangement joins TRBV5-4 to TRBJ2-6, with D perhaps matching TRBD2 (5 bases). This CDR3 has 17 residues. Trimming left V 1 base short and J 4 bases short, with 15 bases between. CDR1 and CDR2 from the germline V gene are SGHNT and YYREEE (reference sequence). The CDR3 region is CASSLTGLRPGANVLTF. The CDR3, as DNA: TGTGCCAGCAGCTTGACGGGGTTGCGTCCCGGGGCCAACGTCCTGACTTTC.

Turning to this clone: Within the sample, other DNA sequences also encode this same CDR3. V gene TRBV29-1 combines with J gene TRBJ1-2, with no clear D. The CDR3 runs to 11 residues. Trimming shortened V by 4 bases and J by 6 bases, and 9 bases separated the two germline ends. Germline V CDR1 and CDR2: SQVTM, ANQGSEA. This CDR3 is CSVASLDGYTF. The CDR3, as DNA: TGCAGCGTTGCGAGCCTAGATGGCTACACCTTC.

The chain carries TRBV4-2 and TRBJ2-2; 9 bases match TRBD2. The CDR3 covers 17 residues. The V segment lost 1 base and the J segment 2 bases; nucleotides outside the gene matches: 5. CDR1 and CDR2 (germline): LGHNA, YNFKEQ. The CDR3 loop reads CASSQGLAGVNTGELFF. CDR3 DNA sequence: TGTGCCAGCAGCCAAGGGTTAGCGGGGGTAAACACCGGGGAGCTGTTTTTT.

The chain has TRBV18 and TRBJ2-4, with 9 bases lining up with TRBD1. The ends lost 4 bases at V and 0 bases at J; junction bases unmatched: 10. CDR1 KGHSH and CDR2 LQKENI come from the germline V gene. The CDR3 consists of 18 residues. Written as DNA, the CDR3 is TGTGCCAGCTCACGGGGACAGGGAAGGGCCTTAGCCAAAAACATTCAGTACTTC. Translation gives CASSRGQGRALAKNIQYF.

The chain couples TRBV29-1 to TRBJ2-5; no clear D. V was shortened by 8 bases and J by 5 bases, with 15 bases between the two germline ends. The CDR3 loop spans 12 amino acids. Germline CDR1 is SQVTM and CDR2 is ANQGSEA. In DNA form, the CDR3 reads TGCAGCTCTACTGCAGTTCAGGAGACCCAGTACTTC. Amino acids: CSSTAVQETQYF.

The CDR3 DNA reads as TGTGCCAGCAGCAACTATGGGGAGCCGACCTACGAGCAGTACTTC. It is translated as CASSNYGEPTYEQYF. This chain links TRBV27 with TRBJ2-7; tentative D call: TRBD2 (5 bases). The length of the CDR3 is 15 residues. The V and J ends lost 6 bases and 2 bases respectively, with 17 bases between them. Germline V gene lookup returns CDR1 MNHEY and CDR2 SMNVEV (reference sequence).

This chain links TRBV15 with TRBJ1-2; D might be TRBD1 (5 bases). V dropped 7 bases and J dropped 5 bases, with 17 bases sitting between them. From germline, CDR1 is LNHNV and CDR2 YYDKDF (reference sequence). The CDR3 is 14 amino acids. In DNA, the CDR3 is TGTGCCACCACCCAAGGGGCGGAGGGTTATGGCTACACCTTC. Protein sequence: CATTQGAEGYGYTF.

This chain links TRBV13 with TRBJ1-2; D not resolved. V was clipped by 1 base and J by 10 bases, with 16 bases between them. CDR1 is PRHDT and CDR2 is FYEKMQ in the germline V gene (reference sequence). The CDR3 is made up of 14 amino acids. DNA of the CDR3: TGTGCCAGCAGCTTAGCGGCAGGATATAATTCCTACACCTTC. This sequence encodes CASSLAAGYNSYTF.

This chain uses TRBV27 with TRBJ1-1; 7 bases line up with TRBD1. Germline trimming cut 0 bases from V and 5 bases from J; bases unmatched to any gene: 6. This CDR3 is 15 amino acids long. Germline V gene lookup returns CDR1 MNHEY and CDR2 SMNVEV (reference sequence). In nucleotides, the CDR3 is TGTGCCAGCAGTTTATCTCAGGGGGGAACTACTGAAGCTTTCTTT. Protein sequence: CASSLSQGGTTEAFF.

The chain recombines TRBV7-9 with TRBJ1-5; D is unclear. V was shortened by 5 bases and J by 0 bases, with 8 bases between the two germline ends. The CDR3 sequence is 14 residues long. Looked up from germline, CDR1 is SEHNR and CDR2 is FQNEAQ (reference sequence). CDR3 coding DNA: TGTGCCAGCAGCGAGGGCTATAGCAATCAGCCCCAGCATTTT. As protein: CASSEGYSNQPQHF.

This clone was seen only a few times. The chain employs TRBV7-6 and TRBJ2-3, with D possibly matching TRBD2 (7 bases). Germline assignment: CDR1 SGHVS and CDR2 FNYEAQ. This CDR3 spans 15 amino acids. V was shortened by 2 bases and J by 2 bases, with 11 bases between the two germline ends. The chain's CDR3 is CASSLTGGYTDTQYF. CDR3 nucleotide sequence: TGTGCCAGCAGCTTAACGGGGGGCTACACAGATACGCAGTATTTT. Using reference TRBV7-6 and TRBJ2-3 for the parts outside the CDR3, the full variable domain is GAGVSQSPRYKVTKRGQDVALRCDPISGHVSLYWYRQALGQGPEFLTYFNYEAQQDKSGLPNDRFSAERPEGSISTLTIQRTEQRDSAMYRCASSLTGGYTDTQYFGPGTRLTVL.

This clone was observed a single time. The gene calls are TRBV25-1 and TRBJ1-5; no clear D. CDR1 and CDR2 (germline): MGHDK, SYGVNS. V was clipped by 8 bases and J by 7 bases, with 18 bases between them. This CDR3 is 14 amino acids long. The DNA of the CDR3 is TGTGCCAGCCCTCACGGCAGCTTCGGACAGCCCCAGCATTTT. Its protein product is CASPHGSFGQPQHF.

This clone appeared once. The V call is TRBV13, the J call TRBJ1-2; D not certain. In germline, CDR1 is PRHDT, CDR2 FYEKMQ (reference sequence). The V gene lost 0 bases and the J gene lost 12 bases, with 11 bases spanning the gap. This CDR3 comprises 12 residues. The chain's CDR3 is CASSLGRLLDTF. CDR3 in DNA: TGTGCCAGCAGCTTAGGCCGACTTTTGGACACCTTC.

J is TRBJ1-5 and V is TRBV29-1, with a possible D match to TRBD1 (5 bases). The CDR3 loop spans 13 amino acids. V was shortened by 3 bases and J by 0 bases, with 6 bases between the two germline ends. The germline gives CDR1 SQVTM, CDR2 ANQGSEA. The CDR3 is CSVETDSNQPQHF. CDR3 nucleotides: TGCAGCGTTGAGACAGATAGCAATCAGCCCCAGCATTTT.

In its sample, this clone was seen a few times. The V call is TRBV2, the J call TRBJ2-7; D is possibly TRBD1 (5 bases). CDR1 and CDR2 (germline): SNHLY, FYNNEI. The CDR3 contains 12 residues. The V end lost 6 bases, the J end lost 2 bases, and 8 bases lay between the germline ends. The CDR3 here is CASRATAYEQYF. CDR3 in DNA: TGTGCCAGCAGGGCGACAGCCTACGAGCAGTACTTC.

This clone appeared a few times. The chain links TRBV29-1 to TRBJ1-6, with 7 bases identical to TRBD1. CDR3 size: 14 residues. Per the germline V gene, CDR1 is SQVTM and CDR2 is ANQGSEA. Trimming cost V 6 bases and J 8 bases; bases outside gene matches: 10. The CDR3 DNA sequence: TGCAGCGTCGCCATACAGGGGCCCCATTCACCCCTCCACTTT. Translating gives CSVAIQGPHSPLHF.

This clone occurred many times. This rearrangement joins TRBV7-8 to TRBJ2-2; no clear D gene. The CDR3 has 14 residues. V shed 10 bases and J shed 2 bases, with 14 bases lying between them. Germline CDR1 SGHVS, CDR2 FQNEAQ. The DNA for the CDR3 is TGTGCCACCCATCCGGGTCTCAACACCGGGGAGCTGTTTTTT. This sequence encodes CATHPGLNTGELFF.

The V and J genes are TRBV5-6 and TRBJ1-2; D is unresolved. V shed 7 bases and J shed 3 bases, with 10 bases lying between them. Per germline, CDR1 SGHDT and CDR2 YYEEEE. The CDR3 is 12 amino acids. Here the CDR3 reads CASYGVDYGYTF. CDR3 sequence (DNA): TGTGCCAGCTACGGCGTTGACTATGGCTACACCTTC.

The J gene is TRBJ2-3, the V gene TRBV19; TRBD2 aligns across 7 bases. This CDR3 region has 14 residues. V shed 3 bases and J 2 bases; nucleotides not matched to a gene: 2. CDR1 and CDR2 (germline): LNHDA, SQIVND (reference sequence). The CDR3 loop is CASSILAVTDTQYF. The CDR3 nucleotides are TGTGCCAGTAGTATCCTAGCGGTCACAGATACGCAGTATTTT.

The V call is TRBV7-3, the J call TRBJ2-3, with 7 bases that match TRBD1. The CDR3 has 13 amino acids. Per germline, CDR1 SGHTA and CDR2 FQGTGA. The V segment lost 5 bases and the J segment 6 bases; nucleotides outside the gene matches: 5. CDR3 sequence reads: CASSRETGDTQYF. The CDR3, as DNA: TGTGCCAGCAGCCGAGAGACAGGGGATACGCAGTATTTT. The variable domain in full, with the rest retrieved from reference TRBV7-3 and TRBJ2-3, is GAGVSQTPSNKVTEKGKYVELRCDPISGHTALYWYRQSLGQGPEFLIYFQGTGAADDSGLPNDRFFAVRPEGSVSTLKIQRTERGDSAVYLCASSRETGDTQYFGPGTRLTVL.

The chain recombines TRBV6-5 with TRBJ2-1; no firm D call. This CDR3 is 11 amino acids long. Trimming removed 3 bases at V and 8 bases at J, with 5 bases between. Germline V CDR1 and CDR2: MNHEY, SVGAGI. CDR3 in amino acids: CASSYGHEQFF. In DNA, the CDR3 is TGTGCCAGCAGTTATGGTCATGAGCAGTTCTTC.

This clone has just a few counts. The V call is TRBV7-9, the J call TRBJ1-1; D ambiguous. There are 13 residues in the CDR3. The V end lost 5 bases, the J end lost 5 bases, and 12 bases lay between the germline ends. The germline CDR1 and CDR2 sequences are SEHNR and FQNEAQ (reference sequence). The CDR3 region has the DNA TGTGCCAGCAGCACCCCTCCCAGGACTGAAGCTTTCTTT. Translated, it gives CASSTPPRTEAFF.